These 4 T cell receptor beta chains share one sample of origin, sequenced in a study of cytomegalovirus exposure and HLA in healthy donors. The protocol was immunoSEQ multiplex PCR, while the TCRdb copy is restricted to in-frame clones and leaves out a portion. This table holds about 200,000 clones, approximately 78% found once. The sequencing input was PBMCs. These receptors all come from a woman aged 25 to 39 in good health and CMV-seronegative.

This clone has only one observation. This chain connects TRBV7-9 to TRBJ2-3; TRBD2 might be the D (5 bases). Germline V gives CDR1 SEHNR, CDR2 FQNEAQ (reference sequence). V lost 4 bases to trimming and J lost 2 bases, with 10 bases between them. The length of the CDR3 is 14 residues. CDR3 nucleotides: TGTGCCAGCAGCTCGGACTTGGACACAGATACGCAGTATTTT. Residues: CASSSDLDTDTQYF.

The chain uses TRBV11-2 and TRBJ1-1; possible D gene TRBD1, 6 bases. V was cut by 5 bases and J by 11 bases, with 24 bases left in between. Germline V gives CDR1 SGHAT, CDR2 FQNNGV. The CDR3 contains 15 residues. Here the CDR3 reads CASSPRLTGRSAAFF. CDR3 DNA: TGTGCCAGCAGCCCAAGACTGACAGGAAGGTCGGCGGCTTTCTTT.

V gene TRBV7-6 combines with J gene TRBJ2-7; D call uncertain. Trimming shortened V by 1 base and J by 6 bases, and 7 bases separated the two germline ends. The germline gives CDR1 SGHVS, CDR2 FNYEAQ. The CDR3 is made up of 12 amino acids. Written as DNA, the CDR3 is TGTGCCAGCAGCTTAGTATTAGCCGAGCAGTACTTC. This encodes CASSLVLAEQYF.

The V call is TRBV2, the J call TRBJ2-5; maybe TRBD1 (5 bases). Looked up from germline, CDR1 is SNHLY and CDR2 is FYNNEI. Trimming pared 4 bases from V and 5 bases from J, leaving 14 bases between. The CDR3 extends over 14 amino acids. The chain's CDR3 is CASSASRVEETQYF. As DNA, the CDR3 is TGTGCCAGCAGTGCCTCCAGGGTGGAGGAGACCCAGTACTTC.